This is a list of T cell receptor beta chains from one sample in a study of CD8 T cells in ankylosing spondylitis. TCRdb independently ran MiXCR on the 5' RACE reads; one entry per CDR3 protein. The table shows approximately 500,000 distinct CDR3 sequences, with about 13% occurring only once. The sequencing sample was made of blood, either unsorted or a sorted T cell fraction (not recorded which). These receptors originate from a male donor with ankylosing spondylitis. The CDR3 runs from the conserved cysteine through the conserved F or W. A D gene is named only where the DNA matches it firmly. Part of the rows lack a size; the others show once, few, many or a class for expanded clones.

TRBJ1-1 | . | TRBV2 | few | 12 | TGTGCCAGCACCATGCAGCCCACTGAAGCTTTCTTT | CASTMQPTEAFF
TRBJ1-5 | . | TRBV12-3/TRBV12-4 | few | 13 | TGTGCCAGCAGTTCGCCCAACAATCAGCCCCAGCATTTT | CASSSPNNQPQHF
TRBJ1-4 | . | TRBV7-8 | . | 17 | TGTGCCAGCAGCTCCCTGATACAGGGAGGGGGGAGGGAAAAACTGTTTTTT | CASSSLIQGGGREKLFF
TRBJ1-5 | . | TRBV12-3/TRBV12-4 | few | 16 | TGTGCCAGCAGTTTAGCCGGGCCCCTTAGCAATCAGCCCCAGCATTTT | CASSLAGPLSNQPQHF
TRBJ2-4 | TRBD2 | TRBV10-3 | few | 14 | TGTGCCATCAGTGGAGCGGGAGCCCAAAACATTCAGTACTTC | CAISGAGAQNIQYF
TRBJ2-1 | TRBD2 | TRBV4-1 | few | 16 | TGCGCCAGCAGCCAAGGTCGGGCTAGCGGGAGCGTTGAGCAGTTCTTC | CASSQGRASGSVEQFF
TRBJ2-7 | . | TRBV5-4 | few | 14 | TGTGCCAGCAGCTTGGGAGGGGCATACTACGAGCAGTACTTC | CASSLGGAYYEQYF
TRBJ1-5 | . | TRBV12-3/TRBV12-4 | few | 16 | TGTGCCAGCAGTTTAACCCCCGCACAGGGCAATCAGCCCCAGCATTTT | CASSLTPAQGNQPQHF
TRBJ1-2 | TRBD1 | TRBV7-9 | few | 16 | TGTGCCAGCAGCTTAAACCCCGGACAGGGAGGGAATGGCTACACCTTC | CASSLNPGQGGNGYTF
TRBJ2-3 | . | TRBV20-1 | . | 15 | TGCAGTGCTAGGTTCACAGGCGTTAGCACAGATACGCAGTATTTT | CSARFTGVSTDTQYF
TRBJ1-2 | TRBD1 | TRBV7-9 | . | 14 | TGTGCCAGCAGCTTAGCCGGGACAGAATATGGCTACACCTTC | CASSLAGTEYGYTF
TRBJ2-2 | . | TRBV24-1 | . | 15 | TGTGCCACCAGCCCGTTGGGGGGAAACACCGGGGAGCTGTTTTTT | CATSPLGGNTGELFF
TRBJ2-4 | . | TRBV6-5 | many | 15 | TGTGCCAGCAGTTACGTCGCAGGGGAAAAGAACATTCAGTACTTC | CASSYVAGEKNIQYF
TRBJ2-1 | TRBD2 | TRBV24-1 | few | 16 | TGTGCCACCAGTGAAGCCATAGCGGGATGGACCAATGAGCAGTTCTTC | CATSEAIAGWTNEQFF
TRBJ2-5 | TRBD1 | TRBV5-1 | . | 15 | TGCGCCAGCAGCTTGTCTCAGGGGGCGGACGAGACCCAGTACTTC | CASSLSQGADETQYF
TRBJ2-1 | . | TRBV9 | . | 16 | TGTGCCAGCAGCGCATTAGGGGGGGGACCAACGGATGAGCAGTTCTTC | CASSALGGGPTDEQFF
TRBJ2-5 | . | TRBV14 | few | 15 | TGTGCCAGCAGCCAAGGGACGGTGTTGGGAGAGACCCAGTACTTC | CASSQGTVLGETQYF
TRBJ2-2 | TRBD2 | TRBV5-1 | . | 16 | TGCGCCAGCAGTCCGACCGGGACTACCACCACCGGGGAGCTGTTTTTT | CASSPTGTTTTGELFF
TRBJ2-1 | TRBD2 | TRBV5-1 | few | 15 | TGCGCCAGCAGCTTGGAAGGGACTAGCGACAATGAGCAGTTCTTC | CASSLEGTSDNEQFF
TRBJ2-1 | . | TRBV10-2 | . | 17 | TGCGCCAGCAGTGATTGGTCGCGGGCAGGGACTGATAGAGAGCAGTTCTTC | CASSDWSRAGTDREQFF
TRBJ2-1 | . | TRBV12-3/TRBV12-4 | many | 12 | TGTGCCAGCAGTTTTGCAAACAATGAGCAGTTCTTC | CASSFANNEQFF
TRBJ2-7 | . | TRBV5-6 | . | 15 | TGTGCCAGCACCGAACAGGCCCCCAACCCCTACGAGCAGTACTTC | CASTEQAPNPYEQYF
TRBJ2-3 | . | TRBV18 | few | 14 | TGTGCCAGCTCACCGGGACGGAACACAGATACGCAGTATTTT | CASSPGRNTDTQYF
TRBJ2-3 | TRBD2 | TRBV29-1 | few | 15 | TGCAGCGTTGAAGGGCTAGCGGGAGGTGTAGATACGCAGTATTTT | CSVEGLAGGVDTQYF
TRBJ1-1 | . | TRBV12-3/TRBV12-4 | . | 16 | TGTGCCAGCAGACGAAGTGGGGGCGGGATGAACACTGAAGCTTTCTTT | CASRRSGGGMNTEAFF
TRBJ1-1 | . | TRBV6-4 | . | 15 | TGTGCCAGCAGTATCTCCGCCGGCCAGAACACTGAAGCTTTCTTT | CASSISAGQNTEAFF
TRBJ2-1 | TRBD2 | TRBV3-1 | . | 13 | TGTGCCAGCACCGGGGACTACCAAAATGAGCAGTTCTTC | CASTGDYQNEQFF
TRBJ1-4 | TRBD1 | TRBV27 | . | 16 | TGTGCCAGCAGGGACCTTGCTACAGGGGCCAATGAAAAACTGTTTTTT | CASRDLATGANEKLFF
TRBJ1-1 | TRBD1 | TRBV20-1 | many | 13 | TGCAGTGCTCCGGGACAGGTTAACACTGAAGCTTTCTTT | CSAPGQVNTEAFF
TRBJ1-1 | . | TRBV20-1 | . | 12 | TGCAGTGCTAGGGGGGACCACACTGAAGCTTTCTTT | CSARGDHTEAFF
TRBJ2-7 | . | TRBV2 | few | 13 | TGTGCCAGCACCTCAGGGACCGACTACGAGCAGTACTTC | CASTSGTDYEQYF
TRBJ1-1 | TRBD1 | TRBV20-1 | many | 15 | TGCAGTGCTAGATTGGACAGGGGGCTTGGGACTGAAGCTTTCTTT | CSARLDRGLGTEAFF
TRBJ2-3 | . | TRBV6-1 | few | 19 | TGTGCCAGTCGACCCGTGAGCGCTACCTCCTATGCTGGCACAGATACGCAGTATTTT | CASRPVSATSYAGTDTQYF
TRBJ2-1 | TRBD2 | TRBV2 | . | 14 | TGTGCCAGCAGTGAACTAGCGGGAGAGGGTGAGCAGTTCTTC | CASSELAGEGEQFF
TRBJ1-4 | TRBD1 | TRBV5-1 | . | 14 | TGCGCCAGCAGCGAGGGCCAGGGGGGCGGAAAACTGTTTTTT | CASSEGQGGGKLFF
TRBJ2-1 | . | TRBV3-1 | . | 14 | TGTGCCAGCAGCCAGGTTACTAGCAGCAATGAGCAGTTCTTC | CASSQVTSSNEQFF
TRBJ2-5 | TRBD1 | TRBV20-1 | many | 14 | TGCAGTGCTAGGGCCCGACAGGGCGGAGAGACCCAGTACTTC | CSARARQGGETQYF
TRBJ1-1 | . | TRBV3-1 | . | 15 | TGTGCCAGCAGCCGATTTACAGGTAGTCTCACTGAAGCTTTCTTT | CASSRFTGSLTEAFF
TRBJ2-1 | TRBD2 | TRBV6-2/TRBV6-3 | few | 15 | TGTGCCAGCAGTTATCGGGTAGCGGGAGGGAATGAGCAGTTCTTC | CASSYRVAGGNEQFF
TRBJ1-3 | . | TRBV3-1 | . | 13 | TGTGCCAGCAGCCAAGAATCCGGAAACACCATATATTTT | CASSQESGNTIYF
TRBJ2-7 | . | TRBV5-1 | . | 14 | TGCGCCAGCGGCACGGACACGCCCTCCTACGAGCAGTACTTC | CASGTDTPSYEQYF
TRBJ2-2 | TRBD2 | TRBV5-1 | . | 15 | TGCGCCAGCAGCTTTCCCGGGGGGAACGCCGGGGAGCTGTTTTTT | CASSFPGGNAGELFF
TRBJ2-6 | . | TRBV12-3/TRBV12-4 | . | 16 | TGTGCCAGCAGTTCGACCGAAGGGACTGGGGCCAACGTCCTGACTTTC | CASSSTEGTGANVLTF
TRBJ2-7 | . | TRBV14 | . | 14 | TGTGCCAGCAGCCAAGGGGTCATAGCGGTGGGGCAGTACTTC | CASSQGVIAVGQYF
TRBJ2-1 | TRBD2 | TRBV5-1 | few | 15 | TGCGCCAGCAGCGGCTATAGCGGGGTGGATTATGAGCAGTTCTTC | CASSGYSGVDYEQFF
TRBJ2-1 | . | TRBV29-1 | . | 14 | TGCAGCGCAGAGTCCGGGCTTCAACCCAATGAGCAGTTCTTC | CSAESGLQPNEQFF
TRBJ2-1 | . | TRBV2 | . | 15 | TGTGCCAGCAGTGAAGAGGTTAGCGGAAACAATGAGCAGTTCTTC | CASSEEVSGNNEQFF
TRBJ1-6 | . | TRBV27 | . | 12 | TGTGCCAGCAGTTTAATGAATTCACCCCTCCACTTT | CASSLMNSPLHF
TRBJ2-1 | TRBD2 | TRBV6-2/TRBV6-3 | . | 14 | TGTGCCAGCACCCCGGGACTAGCGACGAATGAGCAGTTCTTC | CASTPGLATNEQFF